This is a list of T cell receptor beta chains from one sample in a study of OX40 agonist ivuxolimab in advanced cancers. Using immunoSEQ multiplex PCR, the repertoire was profiled, and TCRdb retains in-frame clones only, with some absent. The table shows around 77,000 clones, with around nine tenths occurring only once. Sequenced material: CD4+ or CD8+ T cells sorted from blood, taken in a trial of the OX40 agonist ivuxolimab. These receptors were obtained from an adult with an advanced solid tumor such as melanoma, head and neck, liver or kidney cancer. Each CDR3 is given with its conserved first and last residue. D genes are given only for firm matches. Not all rows give a size; the values are once, few, many and, for expanded clones, a class.

TRBJ2-1 TRBV5-6 . . CASSLEGQYSYNEQFF TGTGCCAGCAGCTTGGAGGGTCAGTACTCCTACAATGAGCAGTTCTTC
TRBJ2-1 TRBV2 . . CASSEARRGTPADEQFF TGTGCCAGCAGTGAAGCCCGACGGGGTACTCCGGCGGATGAGCAGTTCTTC
TRBJ2-1 TRBV7-9 . TRBD2 CASSLAGGGPYNEQFF TGTGCCAGCAGCTTAGCTGGCGGGGGGCCCTACAATGAGCAGTTCTTC
TRBJ2-3 TRBV7-9 . . CASSSTDTQYF TGTGCCAGCAGCTCGACAGATACGCAGTATTTT
TRBJ1-4 TRBV4-3 . . CASSQEETGANEKLFF TGCGCCAGCAGCCAAGAGGAAACGGGGGCTAATGAAAAACTGTTTTTT
TRBJ2-5 TRBV13 . . CASSTLTSPQYF TGTGCCAGCAGCACTCTAACTAGTCCCCAGTACTTC
TRBJ2-1 TRBV5-6 . . CASSLSPGNEQFF TGTGCCAGCAGCTTGTCTCCAGGGAACGAGCAGTTCTTC
TRBJ2-3 TRBV19 once TRBD1 CASSIGFPTGMGDTQYF TGTGCCAGTAGTATCGGTTTCCCGACAGGGATGGGAGATACGCAGTATTTT
TRBJ1-4 TRBV4-2 few . CASSQVSNGNEKLFF TGTGCCAGCAGCCAAGTATCGAACGGTAATGAAAAACTGTTTTTT
TRBJ2-3 TRBV2 . . CASSEAGRGTDTQYF TGTGCCAGCAGTGAAGCCGGGAGAGGGACAGATACGCAGTATTTT
TRBJ2-3 TRBV7-9 once . CASSLTDRSTDTQYF TGTGCCAGCAGCTTAACCGACAGAAGCACAGATACGCAGTATTTT
TRBJ1-6 TRBV7-9 . . CASSLARFRDGVYNSPLHF TGTGCCAGCAGCTTAGCGAGATTCAGGGATGGGGTCTATAATTCACCCCTCCACTTT
TRBJ2-2 TRBV15 . . CATSSRTGGTGELFF TGTGCCACCAGCTCTAGGACCGGGGGCACCGGGGAGCTGTTTTTT